One T cell receptor beta chain is described in this entry. Its antigen is not known. The CDR3 length is 13 residues. Germline CDR1 SNHLY, CDR2 FYNNEI. Trimming took off 6 bases at V and 7 bases at J, with 13 bases between the two ends. Generated by immunoSEQ multiplex PCR, the TCRdb table keeps only in-frame clones and is missing some. The sample yields about 210,000 clones, roughly 94% seen once. This entry comes from a study of T cell responses to AZD1222 COVID-19 vaccine. The study's findings and limits: It should be noted that donors were predominantly white British and more often female, and clonal diversity was possibly underestimated. Seropositive at baseline were only six or seven AZD1222 recipients. The study found vaccine-associated CD4 TCRs spanning spike, dominant at 160-218 and 743-854.

This clonotype originated in an adult who received the MenACWY meningococcal vaccine as a control. V is TRBV2 and J is TRBJ1-5, with D perhaps matching TRBD1 (5 bases). This sample comprised peripheral blood, obtained 28 days after the second dose of the MenACWY control vaccine. CDR3 in DNA: TGTGCCAGCAGACCTTTAGGGGACCAGCCCCAGCATTTT. This codes for CASRPLGDQPQHF.